This entry features one T cell receptor beta chain sequence. This sample was included in a study of blood T cell repertoires in COVID-19. Original handling: Reference gene primer amplification gave nucleated cell count estimates. The protocol was immunoSEQ multiplex PCR, while the TCRdb copy is restricted to in-frame clones and leaves out a portion. V, J and clone size are those of that table, while D and trimming were read from the DNA. The table includes a few hundred thousand clones, 86% detected once. The CDR3 runs to 14 residues. V gave up 6 bases and J gave up 4 bases; unmatched junction bases: 8. CDR1 MNHEY and CDR2 SMNVEV come from the germline V gene (reference sequence).

The rearrangement links TRBV27 to TRBJ1-1; TRBD1 aligns across 7 bases. The sample consisted of peripheral blood. This TCR was sampled from a woman in her 50s with acute or convalescent COVID-19. The DNA for the CDR3 is TGTGCCAGCAGCCCCGACAGGGATGGCACTGAAGCTTTCTTT. The encoded protein is CASSPDRDGTEAFF.